The 5 T cell receptor beta chains listed next were all sequenced from one sample in a study of cytomegalovirus exposure and HLA in healthy donors. 60 Vbeta and 13 Jbeta primers were used in PCR. Libraries were prepared by immunoSEQ multiplex PCR; TCRdb keeps only in-frame clonotypes and omits some of them. The table records 200,000 to 250,000 clones, approximately 87% of them present only once. Sequencing was done on a sample of PBMCs. These TCRs come from a human donor in good health.

The J gene is TRBJ2-4, the V gene TRBV19; D is possibly TRBD2 (5 bases). CDR1 and CDR2 (germline): LNHDA, SQIVND (reference sequence). With 8 bases removed from V and 6 bases from J, the gap between germline ends came to 17 bases. The CDR3 consists of 14 residues. The CDR3 DNA is TGTGCCAGTGGAGGTCGGGCACGAGGAAACATTCAGTACTTC. Its protein product is CASGGRARGNIQYF. Using reference TRBV19 and TRBJ2-4 for the parts outside the CDR3, the full variable domain is DGGITQSPKYLFRKEGQNVTLSCEQNLNHDAMYWYRQDPGQGLRLIYYSQIVNDFQKGDIAEGYSVSREKKESFPLTVTSAQKNPTAFYLCASGGRARGNIQYFGAGTRLSVL.

The V and J genes are TRBV4-1 and TRBJ2-1; 8 bases align to TRBD2. From germline, CDR1 is MGHRA and CDR2 YSYEKL. The CDR3 sequence is 18 residues long. V lost 4 bases and J lost 5; bases outside the gene matches: 16. In nucleotides, the CDR3 is TGCGCCAGCAGCCTCCTCCCAGCGGGAGACGGCACACACAATGAGCAGTTCTTC. Protein sequence: CASSLLPAGDGTHNEQFF.

The genes are TRBV5-1 and TRBJ1-1, with D uncertain. Trimming pared 2 bases from V and 7 bases from J, leaving 9 bases between. Per the germline V gene, CDR1 is SGHRS and CDR2 is YFSETQ. The CDR3 is 12 amino acids. The CDR3 sequence is CASSFAAGEAFF. In DNA, the CDR3 is TGCGCCAGCAGCTTTGCCGCCGGTGAAGCTTTCTTT.

V gene TRBV2 combines with J gene TRBJ2-6; possibly TRBD1 for D (6 bases). Germline CDR1 reads SNHLY; CDR2 reads FYNNEI. The CDR3 is made up of 17 amino acids. Trimming removed 9 bases from V and 0 bases from J, with 18 bases in between. The CDR3 loop reads CASTGPGATSGANVLTF. The CDR3 nucleotides read TGTGCCAGTACCGGACCAGGGGCGACCTCTGGGGCCAACGTCCTGACTTTC. The full variable domain, its missing parts supplied by reference TRBV2 and TRBJ2-6, is EPEVTQTPSHQVTQMGQEVILRCVPISNHLYFYWYRQILGQKVEFLVSFYNNEISEKSEIFDDQFSVERPDGSNFTLKIRSTKLEDSAMYFCASTGPGATSGANVLTFGAGSRLTVL.

The V gene is TRBV11-2, the J gene TRBJ2-7; 12 bases agree with TRBD2. The ends lost 6 bases at V and 0 bases at J; junction bases unmatched: 3. Germline assignment: CDR1 SGHAT and CDR2 FQNNGV. The CDR3 has 15 amino acids. The CDR3: CASRLAGGLSYEQYF. CDR3 DNA sequence: TGTGCCAGCAGACTAGCGGGAGGCCTCTCCTACGAGCAGTACTTC.